One and the same sample provided the 15 T cell receptor beta chains below, sequenced in a study of spatial heterogeneity in lung cancer (dated by TCRdb to about 2019). Library method: 5' RACE. The sequencer was a NextSeq 500. TCRdb reworked the public reads: Q25 trimming with fastp, MiXCR clone assembly, productive beta chains retained. Here each entry gathers all rows of one CDR3 protein and keeps the most common genes and DNA. Here the sample has 89,000 or so distinct CDR3 sequences; roughly a fifth occur a single time. The top ten hold roughly 6% of the sample. Reading the label with the study, this specimen's time point is: sample taken at primary tumor resection. Whole RNA extracted from tumor and nontumor lung tissue, or from cryopreserved PBMC samples, was used for TCR sequencing without cell sorting. The sequencing used PBMCs, collected at surgery. The source of these receptors is a male donor with early-stage non-small cell lung cancer.

This clonotype showed up just a few times. The V gene is TRBV7-2, the J gene TRBJ1-1; D is ambiguous. V gave up 1 base and J gave up 0 bases, with 9 bases separating them. The CDR3 length is 15 residues. Germline CDR1 SGHTA, CDR2 FQGNSA. The chain's CDR3 is CASSLESTLNTEAFF. The CDR3 DNA follows: TGTGCCAGCAGCTTAGAGTCCACACTGAACACTGAAGCTTTCTTT.

This clonotype was observed a handful of times. The chain carries TRBV28 and TRBJ2-1; D is unclear. Germline assignment: CDR1 MDHEN and CDR2 SYDVKM. The V and J ends lost 6 bases and 3 bases respectively, with 6 bases between them. The CDR3 is made up of 12 amino acids. CDR3: CASSQVYNEQFF. The CDR3 nucleotides are TGTGCCAGCAGCCAGGTCTACAATGAGCAGTTCTTC.

This clonotype has just a few counts. The V and J genes are TRBV5-1 and TRBJ2-3, with 10 nucleotides matching TRBD1. The CDR3 has 14 amino acids. Looked up from germline, CDR1 is SGHRS and CDR2 is YFSETQ. Trimming at V came to 6 bases and at J to 5 bases, leaving 6 bases not matched to a gene. CDR3 DNA: TGCGCCAGCACCGACAGGGGGCAGGGAGATACGCAGTATTTT. Its protein is CASTDRGQGDTQYF. The full variable domain, rest sourced from reference TRBV5-1 and TRBJ2-3, is KAGVTQTPRYLIKTRGQQVTLSCSPISGHRSVSWYQQTPGQGLQFLFEYFSETQRNKGNFPGRFSGRQFSNSRSEMNVSTLELGDSALYLCASTDRGQGDTQYFGPGTRLTVL.

Ten or more counts support this clonotype. J is TRBJ1-5 and V is TRBV20-1; D gene ambiguous. The germline CDR1 and CDR2 sequences are DFQATT and SNEGSKA (reference sequence). The CDR3 contains 14 residues. The V end was cut by 6 bases, the J end by 0 bases, with 12 bases between. The CDR3 spells CSASLDSSNQPQHF. The CDR3 DNA reads TGCAGTGCGTCGCTTGACTCTAGCAATCAGCCCCAGCATTTT.

The chain's CDR3 is CASSLVPGQGEGTQYF. CDR3 coding DNA: TGTGCCAGCAGCTTAGTGCCGGGACAGGGAGAGGGTACGCAGTATTTT. The V call is TRBV7-6, the J call TRBJ2-3, with 9 nucleotides matching TRBD1. The CDR3 has 16 amino acids. With 1 base clipped from V and 8 bases from J, the junction kept 10 bases outside the gene matches. Germline-derived CDR1 and CDR2 are SGHVS and FNYEAQ.

This clonotype was seen ten or more times. The chain couples TRBV5-5 to TRBJ2-1; 8 nucleotides line up with TRBD2. The germline gives CDR1 SGHKS, CDR2 YYEKEE (reference sequence). The CDR3 has 14 amino acids. V was pared by 4 bases and J by 6 bases, with 6 bases of the junction left unmatched. The CDR3, as DNA: TGTGCCAGCAGCCTCTGGACTAGCATCAATGAGCAGTTCTTC. Its translation: CASSLWTSINEQFF.

In its sample, this clonotype was seen many times. This sequence joins TRBV2 and TRBJ2-7; D not certain. Germline V gives CDR1 SNHLY, CDR2 FYNNEI. The CDR3 spans 15 residues. The V end was cut by 3 bases, the J end by 1 base, with 13 bases between. The CDR3 is CASSEGGGRSYEQYF. The CDR3, as DNA: TGTGCCAGCAGTGAGGGTGGCGGCAGGTCCTACGAGCAGTACTTC.

At least ten counts were recorded for this clonotype. This chain connects TRBV7-6 to TRBJ2-6, with TRBD1 matching over 9 bases. V was clipped by 6 bases and J by 2 bases; unmatched bases: 5. This CDR3 contains 16 residues. The germline CDR1 and CDR2 sequences are SGHVS and FNYEAQ. The CDR3 nucleotides are TGTGCCAGCAGTCAAACAGGGGGCGCTGGGGCCAACGTCCTGACTTTC. Its translation: CASSQTGGAGANVLTF.

The J gene is TRBJ2-5, the V gene TRBV28; D gene uncertain. V lost 5 bases and J lost 7, with 11 bases in between. The CDR3 extends over 12 amino acids. CDR1 and CDR2 from the germline V gene are MDHEN and SYDVKM. CDR3 region: CASSLPFRTQYF. CDR3 DNA: TGTGCCAGCAGTCTCCCCTTTAGGACCCAGTACTTC.

This clonotype was observed a single time. This rearrangement joins TRBV6-2 or TRBV6-3 to TRBJ1-1; perhaps TRBD1 as D (5 bases). The CDR3 runs to 15 residues. Trimming took off 6 bases at V and 1 base at J, with 15 bases between the two ends. From germline, CDR1 is MNHEY and CDR2 SVGEGT. The CDR3 DNA sequence: TGTGCCAGCAGCTTCCTGGGACGGGGGAACACTGAAGCTTTCTTT. Translated, it gives CASSFLGRGNTEAFF.

This chain joins TRBV29-1 and TRBJ2-2; maybe TRBD1 (6 bases). With 8 bases removed from V and 1 base from J, the gap between germline ends came to 11 bases. The CDR3 extends over 13 amino acids. Germline values: CDR1 SQVTM, CDR2 ANQGSEA. The CDR3 DNA reads TGCAGCATACTGGGACAGAACACCGGGGAGCTGTTTTTT. Translated, it gives CSILGQNTGELFF.

The rearrangement links TRBV19 to TRBJ1-5; D remains ambiguous. Trimming pared 4 bases from V and 3 bases from J, leaving 4 bases between. The CDR3 has 12 residues. Looked up from germline, CDR1 is LNHDA and CDR2 is SQIVND (reference sequence). CDR3 loop: CASSRVNQPQHF. Here the CDR3 DNA reads TGTGCCAGTAGTAGGGTCAATCAGCCCCAGCATTTT.

This clonotype was seen repeatedly, ten times or more. This chain joins TRBV15 and TRBJ2-1; 9 positions match TRBD1. J was trimmed by 10 bases and V by 3 bases; bases with no gene match: 7. The CDR3 is 14 amino acids. Germline-derived CDR1 and CDR2 are LNHNV and YYDKDF (reference sequence). The CDR3 bases are TGTGCCACCAGCAGTTACAGGGGGCAGGGGGAGCAGTTCTTC. It specifies CATSSYRGQGEQFF.

The V call is TRBV6-2 or TRBV6-3, the J call TRBJ2-1, with 8 bases matching TRBD1. Germline lookup yields CDR1 MNHEY and CDR2 SVGEGT. CDR3 length: 14 amino acids. The V gene end was trimmed by 6 bases and the J gene end by 7 bases; junction bases not matched to a gene: 8. The CDR3 region is CASSPDRVGNEQFF. The CDR3 DNA follows: TGTGCCAGCAGCCCGGACAGGGTGGGGAATGAGCAGTTCTTC.

This clonotype turned up a few times. The chain recombines TRBV12-3 or TRBV12-4 with TRBJ2-1, with TRBD2 matching over 11 bases. The V and J ends lost 6 bases and 3 bases, in that order; junction bases with no gene match: 7. The CDR3 is 16 amino acids. The CDR3: CASSYPLAGGYNEQFF. The CDR3 DNA reads TGTGCCAGCAGCTATCCCCTAGCGGGGGGCTACAATGAGCAGTTCTTC.